The entry below gives a single T cell receptor (beta chain) sequence along with its context. A junction end diverges from the germline sequence, so it may reflect a read error. The data stem from a study of blood T cell repertoires in COVID-19. Study in general: The United States, Italy and Spain were the sources of the acute and convalescent COVID-19 samples. PBMCs, B-cell-depleted T cells, or T cells were the source of the cDNA or gDNA that made up the material.

Per the study methods: Scientists estimated how many nucleated cells there were by amplifying reference gene primers. Data came from immunoSEQ multiplex PCR; TCRdb stores just in-frame clones and leaves some out. The D gene and trimming were derived from the DNA, and the V and J assignments and clone size from that table. Here the sample spans some 87,000 clones, roughly 80% being singletons. This clonotype was sampled from a woman in her seventies with active or convalescent COVID-19. The sequenced material came from peripheral blood.

The CDR3 DNA sequence: TGTGCTAGCAGCTTAGGCTCAGTGAACACCGGGGAGCTGTTTTTT. Amino acids: CASSLGSVNTGELFF. This chain joins TRBV7-7 and TRBJ2-2; D ambiguous. From germline, CDR1 is SSHAT and CDR2 FNYEAQ (reference sequence). The CDR3 runs to 15 residues.